These 9 T cell receptor beta chains came from one sample sequenced in a study of shared clonotypes between healthy human individuals. Clones were sequenced by immunoSEQ multiplex PCR, and TCRdb holds only the in-frame ones, with some missing. The profile shows millions of clones, 90% to 95% of them singletons. Sequencing was done on a sample of naive CD4+ T cells sorted from blood. The subset: CD45RA+ positively selected. Receptor source: a man aged 18 to 35 in good health.

V gene TRBV2 combines with J gene TRBJ2-7; 13 bases match TRBD2. This CDR3 comprises 16 residues. Germline V gives CDR1 SNHLY, CDR2 FYNNEI. V was clipped by 6 bases and J by 6 bases; unmatched bases: 11. The CDR3 bases are TGTGCCAGCAGGGTCGGACTAGCGGGGGTCCGGGTCGAGCAGTACTTC. This gives the protein CASRVGLAGVRVEQYF.

The chain has TRBV18 and TRBJ2-5; 7 bases map to TRBD1. J was trimmed by 5 bases and V by 5 bases; bases with no gene match: 2. This CDR3 is 12 amino acids long. Germline V CDR1 and CDR2: KGHSH, LQKENI. CDR3 DNA: TGTGCCAGCTCAAGACAGGGTGAGACCCAGTACTTC. It translates to CASSRQGETQYF.

V and J are TRBV6-6 and TRBJ2-3; the D call may be TRBD1 or TRBD2 (5 bases each). V lost 0 bases and J 1 base, leaving 8 bases between the germline ends. Per the germline V gene, CDR1 is MNHNY and CDR2 is SVGAGI (reference sequence). This CDR3 is 15 amino acids long. CDR3 bases: TGTGCCAGCAGTTACTCGAGAGGGGGCACAGATACGCAGTATTTT. This codes for CASSYSRGGTDTQYF.

This chain links TRBV6-5 with TRBJ2-7, with a possible D match to TRBD1 (5 bases). Germline V gene sequence: CDR1 MNHEY, CDR2 SVGAGI. The CDR3 length is 15 residues. Trimming took 2 bases from V and 2 from J, leaving 13 bases between them. This CDR3 reads CASSYPSWTTYEQYF. The CDR3 coding sequence is TGTGCCAGCAGTTACCCCTCTTGGACAACCTACGAGCAGTACTTC.

The J gene is TRBJ1-4, the V gene TRBV9; D is undetermined. The V gene lost 2 bases and the J gene lost 8 bases, with 22 bases spanning the gap. The germline CDR1 and CDR2 sequences are SGDLS and YYNGEE. The CDR3 has 17 residues. In DNA form, the CDR3 reads TGTGCCAGCAGCGTCGAGGTAGACGGGTCCTCGGGGGAAAAACTGTTTTTT. The encoded protein is CASSVEVDGSSGEKLFF.

The chain combines TRBV5-4 with TRBJ1-6; no firm D call. Between the trimmed V and J ends, which lost 0 bases and 5 bases, there was a span of 12 bases. This CDR3 is 16 amino acids long. Germline V gene sequence: CDR1 SGHNT, CDR2 YYREEE (reference sequence). The CDR3 DNA reads TGTGCCAGCAGCTTGGTAGGAGGGCCCAATAATTCACCCCTCCACTTT. It is translated as CASSLVGGPNNSPLHF.

The chain links TRBV18 to TRBJ2-5, with 7 bases matching TRBD2. Germline lookup yields CDR1 KGHSH and CDR2 LQKENI. The CDR3 extends over 15 amino acids. Unmatched junction bases numbered 9, after V lost 3 bases and J lost 5 bases. CDR3 DNA sequence: TGTGCCAGCTCACCGCGGCCAGGGAGGGCGGAGACCCAGTACTTC. Translating gives CASSPRPGRAETQYF.

The chain uses TRBV2 and TRBJ2-1, with 11 bases that match TRBD2. Germline-derived CDR1 and CDR2 are SNHLY and FYNNEI. Unmatched junction bases numbered 4, after V lost 8 bases and J lost 4 bases. The length of the CDR3 is 14 residues. CDR3 in amino acids: CASYLAGGYNEQFF. CDR3 DNA: TGTGCCAGCTACCTAGCGGGGGGTTACAATGAGCAGTTCTTC.

The V and J genes are TRBV7-6 and TRBJ2-5; D unclear. In germline, CDR1 is SGHVS, CDR2 FNYEAQ. This CDR3 region has 14 residues. V was pared by 2 bases and J by 5 bases, with 12 bases between. The DNA of the CDR3 is TGTGCCAGCAGCTTAAATAGTCTGGAGGAGACCCAGTACTTC. It codes for CASSLNSLEETQYF.